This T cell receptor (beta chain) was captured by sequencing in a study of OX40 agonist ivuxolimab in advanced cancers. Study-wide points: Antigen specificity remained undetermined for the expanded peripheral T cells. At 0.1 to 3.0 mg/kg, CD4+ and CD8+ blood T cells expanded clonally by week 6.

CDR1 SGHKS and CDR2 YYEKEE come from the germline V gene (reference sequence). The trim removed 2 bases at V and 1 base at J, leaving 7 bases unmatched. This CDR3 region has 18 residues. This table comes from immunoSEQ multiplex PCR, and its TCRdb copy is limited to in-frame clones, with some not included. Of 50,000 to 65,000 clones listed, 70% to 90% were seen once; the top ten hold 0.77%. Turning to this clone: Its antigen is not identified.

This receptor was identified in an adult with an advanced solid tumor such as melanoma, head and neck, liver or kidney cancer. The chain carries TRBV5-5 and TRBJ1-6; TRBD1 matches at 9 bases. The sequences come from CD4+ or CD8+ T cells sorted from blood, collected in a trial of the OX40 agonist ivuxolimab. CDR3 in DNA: TGTGCCAGCAGCTTCGACAGGGGGTCTCGATCCTATAATTCACCCCTCCACTTT. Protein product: CASSFDRGSRSYNSPLHF.